This entry is about one T cell receptor (beta chain). Its antigen remains undetermined. Per-base quality was not reported, and no clone a single base away is much larger than it. The data were obtained in a study of cytomegalovirus exposure and HLA in healthy donors (dated by TCRdb to 2016 to 2017). The study in broad terms: According to an earlier analysis of 587 of the donors, about 170 million T cells yielded 117 million unique TCR beta sequences and 276 Gb of sequence data. An early release that covered about 600 HLA-typed donors contained approximately 290 gigabases of sequencing data and around 85 million unique TCR sequences. Of the 350 to 450 genotyped donors, approximately 80% were placed in the genetic ancestry cluster associated with self-reported Caucasian donors. The study was designed to test whether signatures of past pathogen exposure could be identified by cataloging public T cell receptors. The T cell repertoires of some 700 subjects were profiled by immunosequencing and related to cytomegalovirus serostatus. Besides the first cohort of 550 to 750 subjects, a separate validation cohort made up of about 120 different subjects was used. High-throughput TCR immunosequencing, statistical association of individual TCRs with disease status, and machine learning were combined to predict cytomegalovirus infection status. To study patterns of TCR occurrence, a later analysis re-analyzed previously published TCR beta repertoires from around 700 donors and added high-resolution HLA genotyping. In the later analysis, no new phenotypic data were used to find candidate immune exposures; instead, reliance was placed on TCR beta sequences and their occurrence across donors. In an earlier analysis of roughly 580 of the donors, high-throughput TCR beta sequencing was used to judge whether each TCR beta V gene segment behaved as functional or pseudogenic. Donor age, sex, ethnicity and CMV serostatus were compiled alongside the repertoire data. In a later genetic analysis, genome-wide SNP genotypes for about 55% of the roughly 700 donors were used, and that subset was treated as a discovery cohort. All discovery cohort repertoires had been generated using a single sequencing platform. Class I and class II HLA loci were covered by the typing at four-digit resolution. Typing coverage differed by locus: A, B, C, DRB1 and DQB1 were typed in about 620-640 donors, DQA1 in about 550, DPA1 in over 600, and DPB1 in just under 490. Roughly five DR-DQ haplotypes were handled as single units for association and clustering, since linkage in the cohort was strong. Among some 410 genotyped donors of the cohort, an average of around 250,000 unique TCR beta nucleotide sequences was sequenced per donor, of which 15% to 20% were non-productive. Broad study findings and their caveats: According to a later analysis, parvovirus B19, influenza, CMV and Epstein-Barr virus appeared linked to several top co-occurrence clusters. A further reported finding was that TCR beta sequences accurately predicted the HLA-A and HLA-B alleles for most subjects in the first cohort. Compared with the approximately 670-donor mean, donors in an Asian-associated ancestry cluster had fewer N-insertions in productive TCRs, according to a later genetic analysis. A later analysis associated 15,000 to 20,000 TCR beta sequences with specific HLA alleles at a false discovery rate of 0.05. The presence/absence analyses assumed that sequencing depth was roughly uniform across donors, and that assumption may not be true. In both the original and validation cohorts, the classifier was reported to diagnose cytomegalovirus status with high specificity and sensitivity. HLA typing was unavailable for some donors at each locus, so association tests used only the typed subset. In a later analysis, HLA-associated TCR beta chains were found to be more clonally expanded and to have lower generation probabilities than equally common non-associated chains. In this cohort, only TCR beta chains were sequenced, and detectable features were limited by the absence of alpha or paired-chain data. A few of the identified cytomegalovirus-associated TCR beta chains were confirmed in vitro to be specific for cytomegalovirus antigens. In a later genetic analysis, a missense DCLRE1C variant was associated with V-gene and J-gene trimming of TCR beta chains, and the association was replicated in an independent cohort. The authors suggested that the approach could potentially be extended to other disease states and immunological phenotypes. According to a later analysis, most CMV-associated TCR beta chains appeared to be HLA-restricted, and the HLA associations seemed to be driven largely by CMV exposure. The only immune exposure information available for the cohort was CMV serostatus. The study gave a list of over 150 TCR beta chains associated with cytomegalovirus. Because the 87-base-pair reads could not distinguish some IMGT-functional V segments, including TRBV6-2 and TRBV6-3, those segments were excluded. A cluster of highly shared sequence variants was judged likely to be a technical artifact of the sequencing pipeline. In a later analysis, the rate of TCR association differed among HLA loci, with DRB1 alleles having the most associated TCRs and HLA-C alleles having the fewest. In an earlier analysis of 587 of the donors, most TCR beta V segments appeared in productive rearrangements about 87% or about 30% of the time, broadly matching IMGT annotations. While some public TCRs were present in many individuals, most TCR sequences turned up only very rarely across donors. About 17 rarely observed V segments, including chromosome 9 orphons, were excluded from the earlier analysis of some 590 of the donors because counts were too low. When HLA alleles, especially DR and DQ, strongly co-occurred, TCR associations were difficult to assign to individual alleles. Linkage disequilibrium might explain the correlated functional status among segregating V segments, but an unknown experimental factor could not be excluded.

The cohort consisted of 666 healthy bone marrow donors. At the time of sampling, every cohort member was nominally healthy, though immune exposures that went unrecorded were likely present. The donor was CMV seronegative and belonged to the group of several hundred seronegative cohort members. A peripheral blood sample was provided by each donor, and peripheral blood mononuclear cells were used for TCR beta sequencing. The Qiagen DNeasy Blood Extraction Kit was used to extract genomic DNA from the blood cell samples. CDR1 and CDR2 (SGHRS, YFSETQ) derive from the germline V gene. V is cut back by 6 bases and J by 5 bases, with 7 bases in the junction unmatched. Spanning cysteine to phenylalanine, the CDR3 consists of 14 amino acids. Of all the DNA, just the CDR3 is kept, 42 bases in frame from base 1. The library came from the immunoSEQ multiplex PCR assay. The multiplex PCR relied on a mix of 60 forward primers for TCR Vbeta segments and 13 reverse primers for TCR Jbeta segments. Amplification of the CDR3 region of rearranged TCR beta genes was performed with a multiplex PCR assay on genomic DNA. On the Illumina HiSeq System, the amplified TCR beta libraries were sequenced as 87-base-pair reads. In the paper's pipeline: A later analysis counted some 80 million unique TCR beta chains across the approximately 700 repertoires, and some 11 million of these chains were shared by at least two donors. A nearest-neighbor algorithm error-corrected the raw reads and collapsed the reads into unique sequences, merging closely related sequences to remove PCR and sequencing errors. V, D and J gene segments were assigned by aligning CDR3 sequences to IMGT reference sequences. For a sequence to be retained, a match of at least six nucleotides was required to both a V gene segment and a J gene segment. A rearrangement was called productive if the CDR3 had no stop codons and remained in frame with V and J, and every other rearrangement was called non-productive. CDR3 was defined according to IMGT convention as the region running from the second conserved V-encoded cysteine to the conserved J-encoded phenylalanine. The earlier analysis of more than 450 of the donors excluded sequences that lacked an unambiguous match to a single V gene segment. In an earlier analysis of approximately 500 of the donors, a V segment was called functional when productive rearrangements were above 56.7%, and segregating when the standard deviation between donors exceeded 5%. To diagnose cytomegalovirus status from the catalog of TCR beta chain sequences, a statistical classification framework was built. In a later analysis, V and J genes were assigned by comparing TCR nucleotide sequences against IMGT/GENE-DB human TR gene sequences. The TCRdist pipeline was used in a later analysis to assign CDR3 sequences and most-parsimonious VDJ recombination scenarios. In a later analysis, every TCR beta chain was defined by the combination of its CDR3 amino acid sequence and its V-gene family, and reads without a unique V-gene family were dropped. A later analysis removed roughly 590 highly shared, low-generation-probability nucleotide sequences to deal with suspected cross-contamination and a sequencing artifact. In a later analysis, a clonal expansion index for each public chain was calculated from normalized within-repertoire ranks of inferred template counts. In a later analysis, generation probabilities were computed using a VDJ recombination model fitted to out-of-frame rearrangements, and the results were checked against IGoR. In a later analysis, TCR-TCR, TCR-HLA and TCR-CMV co-occurrence was scored with hypergeometric tests, and a repertoire-size bias correction was applied to TCR pairs. False discovery rates were estimated in a later analysis by permuting HLA or CMV assignments 20 times. In a later analysis, co-occurring TCRs were grouped with DBSCAN, and TCRdist sequence similarity was added when clustering was performed within HLA-allele-positive subsets. Co-occurrence clustering excluded repertoires with fewer than 30,000 or more than 120,000 public chains, plus five with anomalous nucleotide sharing. Not all clones reach the TCRdb copy of this immuneACCESS table, which keeps in-frame sequences only. Checked studies attribute under half of the gap to unresolved V genes and leave the rest unexplained. V and J calls and clone size follow that table, whereas D and trimming were derived from the DNA. The sample table holds 55,000 to 80,000 clones, of which approximately 78% were seen once. The ten top clones hold 9.7% of the sample.

Recombination connected TRBV5-1 to TRBJ2-2; 7 nucleotides in the junction match TRBD1. This sequence originates from a middle-aged man in good health and CMV-seronegative. Sequenced material: PBMCs. The nucleotides read TGCGCCAGCACCGACAGGGTCGGGACCGGGGAGCTGTTTTTT. The encoded protein is CASTDRVGTGELFF.